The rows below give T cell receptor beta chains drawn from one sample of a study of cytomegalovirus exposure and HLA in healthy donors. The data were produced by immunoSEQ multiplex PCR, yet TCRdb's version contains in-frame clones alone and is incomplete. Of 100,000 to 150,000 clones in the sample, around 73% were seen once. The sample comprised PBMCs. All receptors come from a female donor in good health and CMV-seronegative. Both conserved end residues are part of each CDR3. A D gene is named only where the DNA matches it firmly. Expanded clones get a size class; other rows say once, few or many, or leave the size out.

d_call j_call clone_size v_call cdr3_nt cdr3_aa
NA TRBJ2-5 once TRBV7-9 TGTGCCACCGGACCAGGCGCGGGGGAGACCCAGTACTTC CATGPGAGETQYF
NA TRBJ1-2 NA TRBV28 TGTGCCAGCAGCGGTCCGGGGTATGGCTACACCTTC CASSGPGYGYTF
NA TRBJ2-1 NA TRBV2 TGTGCCAGCAGTGATAGCGAAACCTACAATGAGCAGTTCTTC CASSDSETYNEQFF
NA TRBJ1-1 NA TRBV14 TGTGCCAGCAGCCAGACGACAGGGAACACTGAAGCTTTCTTT CASSQTTGNTEAFF
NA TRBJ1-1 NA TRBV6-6 TGTGCCAGCAGTTACCCGACAGGCATGAACACTGAAGCTTTCTTT CASSYPTGMNTEAFF
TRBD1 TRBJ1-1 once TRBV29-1 TGCAGCGTTGATTTCGGGACAGGGCACACTGAAGCTTTCTTT CSVDFGTGHTEAFF
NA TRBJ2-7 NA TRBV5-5 TGTGCCAGCAGCCGCGGTGGCGGCGGTCCCTACGAGCAGTACTTC CASSRGGGGPYEQYF
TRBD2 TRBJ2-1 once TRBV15 TGTGCCACCAGCAGACTAGCGGACCTCTACAATGAGCAGTTCTTC CATSRLADLYNEQFF
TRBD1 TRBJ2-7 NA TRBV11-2 TGTGCCAGCAGCCGGATGACAGGGGTTGAGCAGTACTTC CASSRMTGVEQYF
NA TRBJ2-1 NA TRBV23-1 TGCGCCAGCAGTCACTGGCCGAGACTAGGGCCCCACAATGAGCAGTTCTTC CASSHWPRLGPHNEQFF
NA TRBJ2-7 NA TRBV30 TGTGCCTGGAGTGCGCCAGGGCGGTCCGAGCAGTACTTC CAWSAPGRSEQYF
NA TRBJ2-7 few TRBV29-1 TGCAGCGTTGAAGTCGCCCGGAGGGGTCCCAGCCCCTACGAGCAGTACTTC CSVEVARRGPSPYEQYF
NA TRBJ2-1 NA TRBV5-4 TGTGCCAGCAGCACCGACGGGAGCCTCCCGGGATACAATGAGCAGTTCTTC CASSTDGSLPGYNEQFF
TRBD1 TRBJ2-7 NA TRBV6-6 TGTGCCAGCAGTCGCCCTCGACAGGGGAACTACGAGCAGTACTTC CASSRPRQGNYEQYF
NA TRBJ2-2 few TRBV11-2 TGTGCCAGCAGCTTAGTGGGCAAGATCACCGGGGAGCTGTTTTTT CASSLVGKITGELFF
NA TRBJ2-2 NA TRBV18 TGTGCCAGCTCACCAGCGGTAGTGAACACCGGGGAGCTGTTTTTT CASSPAVVNTGELFF
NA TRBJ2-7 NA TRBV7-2 TGTGCCAGCAGCTTCGGCCCAAGGCAGGGCATCCACGAGCAGTACTTC CASSFGPRQGIHEQYF
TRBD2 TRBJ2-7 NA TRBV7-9 TGTTCCAGCAGCCCGGGGGGGGCTAGCGGGATAGATGGCGACGAGCAGTACTTC CSSSPGGASGIDGDEQYF
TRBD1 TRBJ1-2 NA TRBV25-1 TGTGCCAGCAGTGAAGGCAGGGGGGGCTACACCTTC CASSEGRGGYTF
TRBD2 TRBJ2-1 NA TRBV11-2 TGTGCCGAACGACTAGCGGGGGCCCTAGGCAATGAGCAGTTCTTC CAERLAGALGNEQFF
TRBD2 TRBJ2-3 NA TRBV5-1 TGCGCCAGCAGTACTGGGACTAGCGGTGTTACAGATACGCAGTATTTT CASSTGTSGVTDTQYF
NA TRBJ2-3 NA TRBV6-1 TGTGCCAGCAGCCCCTCCCTAGGTACGCAGTATTTT CASSPSLGTQYF
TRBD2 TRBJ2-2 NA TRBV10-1 TGCGCCAGCAACCTAGCGGGGGCGAACACCGGGGAGCTGTTTTTT CASNLAGANTGELFF
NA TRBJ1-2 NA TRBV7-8 TGTGCCAGCAGCTTAGCGACAAACAGGGCCAAGGGCTACACCTTC CASSLATNRAKGYTF
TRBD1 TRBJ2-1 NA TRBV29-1 TGCAGCGCCGGGACAGGGGTCCGGAATGAGCAGTTCTTC CSAGTGVRNEQFF
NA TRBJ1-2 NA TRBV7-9 TGTGCCAGCAGCTTAGGAGGCTATGGCTACACCTTC CASSLGGYGYTF
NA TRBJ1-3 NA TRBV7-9 TGTGCCAGCAGCTTAAGGAGCTCTGGAAACACCATATATTTT CASSLRSSGNTIYF
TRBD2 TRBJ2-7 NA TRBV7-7 TGTGCTAGCAGCTTAGGGGCGGGAGGGTACGAGCAGTACTTC CASSLGAGGYEQYF
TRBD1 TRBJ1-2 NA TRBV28 TGTGCCAGCAGCAAACCCCCCCGGACAGGGGTATGGGGCTACACCTTC CASSKPPRTGVWGYTF
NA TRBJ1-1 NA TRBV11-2 TGTGCCAGCAGCTTAGGAGGTTTGAACACTGAAGCTTTCTTT CASSLGGLNTEAFF
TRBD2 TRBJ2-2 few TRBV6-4 TGTGCCAGCTCGTCTTGGACTAGCGGGTTGTCCGGGGAGCTGTTTTTT CASSSWTSGLSGELFF
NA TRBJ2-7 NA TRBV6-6 TGTGCCAGCAGTTACAGCAGGGACTACGAGCAGTACTTC CASSYSRDYEQYF
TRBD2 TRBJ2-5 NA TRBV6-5 TGTGCCAGCAGTTACTCGAGGGCTAGCGGGAAAGAGACCCAGTACTTC CASSYSRASGKETQYF
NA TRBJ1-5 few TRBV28 TGTGCCAGCAGTTTAGCAGGGATCGGCAATCAGCCCCAGCATTTT CASSLAGIGNQPQHF
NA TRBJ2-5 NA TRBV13 TGTGCCAGCAGCTTATCCCAGGGGTTACTAAAGACCCAGTACTTC CASSLSQGLLKTQYF
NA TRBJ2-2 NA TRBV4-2 TGTGCCAGCAGCCGTCCGGGAGATCCCACCGGGGAGCTGTTTTTT CASSRPGDPTGELFF
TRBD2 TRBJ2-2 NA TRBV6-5 TGTGCCAGCAGTTACACCGGAAGCGGGATAGCCGGGGAGCTGTTTTTT CASSYTGSGIAGELFF
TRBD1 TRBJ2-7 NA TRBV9 TGTGCCAGCAGCGCCCAACTATCCGGGACAGAACACTACGAGCAGTACTTC CASSAQLSGTEHYEQYF
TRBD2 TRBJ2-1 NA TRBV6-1 TGTGCCAGCAGTGAACTAGCGGGAGGAAATGAGCAGTTCTTC CASSELAGGNEQFF
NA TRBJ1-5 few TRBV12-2 TGTGCAAGTCGCTTAGGGGAGGGATACGAGCCCCAGCATTTT CASRLGEGYEPQHF